This T cell receptor beta chain was recovered during a study of post-analysis software for immune sequencing data (dated by TCRdb to the mid-2010s). Describing the broader study: The recorded disease courses included relapsing-remitting, secondary progressive and progressive-relapsing multiple sclerosis, and some patients had no subtype annotation. The patient repertoires were set against around eleven previously published healthy control repertoires from donors whose ages ranged from about 6 to 25 years. A subset of samples was prepared in parallel using single-end sample barcoding, then pooled and co-amplified after Illumina adapter ligation.

TCR beta repertoires were profiled from peripheral blood of approximately 13 young patients with multiple sclerosis to demonstrate the VDJtools post-analysis software. The multiple sclerosis patients were children and adolescents between 6 and 15 years of age. As for this clonotype: It has no known antigen specificity. No per-base quality is available; no much larger clone lies one base away.

Overall study results and their limits: Compared with controls, multiple sclerosis patients had significantly lower normalized Chao1 diversity, a finding suggesting substantial peripheral T-cell clonal expansion. Direct clustering with F measure revealed strong co-clustering of samples prepared in the same batch, which led to a batch-effect correction. About five TRBV segments, including TRBV5-6, TRBV5-1 and TRBV20-1, were significantly more frequent in patients than controls. The control group was slightly older than the multiple sclerosis patient group.

The library was prepared using PCR. Sequencing used an Illumina HiSeq 2500. Unique molecular identifiers were incorporated into TCR beta cDNA libraries to reduce PCR and sequencing biases. Per 1 to 10 million input T cells, roughly 500,000 cDNA molecules were obtained, such that each molecule approximated one T cell. The patient libraries were prepared and sequenced using the same protocol as the earlier healthy control dataset. Within a given batch, samples were prepared together, multiplexed and sequenced on the same HiSeq lane. In the source study's methods: Raw barcoded reads were processed with MIGEC, and single-read molecular identifier groups were discarded before consensus assembly and CDR3 extraction. Clonotype tables were post-analysed with VDJtools, normalizing diversity by down-sampling all datasets to the smallest sample size. Repertoire overlap clustering matched CDR3 amino acid but not nucleotide sequences to correct batch-related cross-sample contamination. The public reads were quality trimmed at Q25 with fastp and then assembled into clones with MiXCR by TCRdb, keeping productive beta chains. Records with the same CDR3 protein are collapsed into one entry carrying the most frequent genes and DNA. TCRdb, not the authors, supplied the V and J calls. This sample is represented by 750,000 to 950,000 distinct CDR3 sequences; around 50% of them were singletons. In total, the top ten clones hold roughly 4.4% of the sample.

CDR3 length: 14 amino acids, cysteine to phenylalanine. CDR3 DNA is the only sequence kept; it has 42 bases, read in frame from the first base. The junction shows trimming of 1 base on V and 5 bases on J, plus 11 bases between the germline ends. From the germline V gene, CDR1 is SNHLY and CDR2 is FYNNEI. This sequence was found in a girl under 18 with multiple sclerosis. The sequencing input was blood. The V and J segments used are TRBV2 and TRBJ1-2, with TRBD1 tentatively as D gene (6 bases match). The DNA sequence is TGTGCCAGCAGTGAAGTCGACAGGCGGTATGGCTACACCTTC. Protein translation: CASSEVDRRYGYTF.